This TCR beta chain was sequenced in a study of T-cell reconstitution after alpha-beta-depleted transplantation in children. As to this clonotype: Antigen: not known.

Unique molecular identifiers were built into the TCRbeta library. Via MiXCR, TCRdb re-called the PCR reads, giving one row per CDR3 protein. The sample shows some 450,000 distinct CDR3 sequences, around two fifths of them seen only once. Unmatched junction bases numbered 12, after V lost 2 bases and J lost 3 bases. The CDR3 consists of 17 residues. CDR1 MNHEY and CDR2 SMNVEV come from the germline V gene (reference sequence). The study, taken as a whole, reports: Surviving thymic progenitors and recipient T cells were the source of high TCRbeta diversity at day 60 in some patients.

The chain couples TRBV27 to TRBJ2-5; 7 bases agree with TRBD2. The receptor was isolated from a girl aged 2 to 9 with aplastic anemia, due to receive a stem cell transplant. Here the sequenced sample was PBMCs, taken before TCRalphabeta/CD19-depleted stem cell transplant. CDR3 DNA: TGTGCCAGCAGTTTAGGAGTAGGCGGCCTAGCGGAAGAGACCCAGTACTTC. Protein product: CASSLGVGGLAEETQYF.